The entry below describes one T cell receptor (beta chain). These data belong to a study of blood T cell repertoires in COVID-19. The V gene lost 5 bases and the J gene lost 8 bases, with 20 bases spanning the gap. This CDR3 contains 15 residues. Germline loops: CDR1 SGHAT, CDR2 FQNNGV. Assay used: immunoSEQ multiplex PCR; TCRdb lists only in-frame clones, some missing. This table holds 160,000 or so clones, over 70% found once. The gene calls are TRBV11-2 and TRBJ2-3, with a tentative D call TRBD2 (5 bases). The receptor comes from a middle-aged woman with acute COVID-19. The sequencing sample was made of PBMCs or T cells enriched from blood (not recorded which). In DNA, the CDR3 is TGTGCCAGCAGCCTTAGTAGTCCGGGATTGGCTACGCAGTATTTT. Translated: CASSLSSPGLATQYF.